One and the same sample provided the 23 T cell receptor beta chains below, sequenced in a study of cytotoxic CD8 clonotypes in ibrutinib-treated CLL. Sequenced by immunoSEQ multiplex PCR; TCRdb stores in-frame clones only, minus some. The data show about 43,000 clones, around 68% seen once. The sample consisted of PBMCs, taken after 12 months of ibrutinib treatment. Receptors were obtained from a human donor with chronic lymphocytic leukemia.

The chain couples TRBV18 to TRBJ2-7; D may be TRBD1 (6 bases). V was clipped by 3 bases and J by 3 bases, with 15 bases between them. The CDR3 has 15 residues. Germline CDR1 is KGHSH and CDR2 is LQKENI. The DNA of the CDR3 is TGTGCCAGCTCACCCAATCTGGACAGAATCTACGAGCAGTACTTC. This codes for CASSPNLDRIYEQYF.

The chain joins TRBV5-6 to TRBJ2-2, with D perhaps given as TRBD1 or TRBD2 (5 bases each). The V and J ends lost 1 base and 0 bases respectively, with 7 bases between them. The CDR3 length is 15 residues. CDR1 SGHDT and CDR2 YYEEEE come from the germline V gene. The CDR3 reads CASSLLGANTGELFF. The CDR3 DNA sequence: TGTGCCAGCAGCTTGTTGGGGGCGAACACCGGGGAGCTGTTTTTT. Drawing the rest from reference TRBV5-6 and TRBJ2-2, the complete variable domain is DAGVTQSPTHLIKTRGQQVTLRCSPKSGHDTVSWYQQALGQGPQFIFQYYEEEERQRGNFPDRFSGHQFPNYSSELNVNALLLGDSALYLCASSLLGANTGELFFGEGSRLTVL.

The chain is built from TRBV7-2 and TRBJ2-2, with D maybe TRBD1 (6 bases). This CDR3 region has 14 residues. V lost 0 bases to trimming and J lost 4 bases, with 6 bases between them. The germline V gene has CDR1 SGHTA and CDR2 FQGNSA. The CDR3 DNA follows: TGTGCCAGCAGCTTAGCAGGGGGCACCGGGGAGCTGTTTTTT. This translates into CASSLAGGTGELFF.

The rearrangement links TRBV19 to TRBJ1-1; 8 bases match TRBD1. The CDR3 extends over 17 amino acids. The germline gives CDR1 LNHDA, CDR2 SQIVND (reference sequence). V lost 8 bases to trimming and J lost 0 bases; unmatched junction nucleotides: 14. The CDR3 DNA is TGTGCCAGTCACCAGACAGGGGCGGAAAGACTGAACACTGAAGCTTTCTTT. It encodes CASHQTGAERLNTEAFF.

V and J are TRBV5-1 and TRBJ2-1; a possible D gene is TRBD2 (5 bases). Germline V CDR1 and CDR2: SGHRS, YFSETQ. Trimming took off 6 bases at V and 4 bases at J, with 11 bases between the two ends. The length of the CDR3 is 13 residues. CDR3: CASTGIAYNEQFF. CDR3 nucleotides: TGCGCCAGCACGGGGATAGCGTACAATGAGCAGTTCTTC.

The chain combines TRBV9 with TRBJ2-1; D possibly matches TRBD1 or TRBD2 (5 bases each). Germline V gene sequence: CDR1 SGDLS, CDR2 YYNGEE. CDR3 length: 18 residues. The V end lost 1 base, the J end lost 7 bases, and 24 bases lay between the germline ends. The CDR3 here is CASSVNPSGTLSVNEQFF. The CDR3 DNA sequence: TGTGCCAGCAGCGTAAACCCTTCTGGGACCCTTTCTGTGAATGAGCAGTTCTTC.

The chain carries TRBV5-1 and TRBJ2-7; TRBD1 matches 9 bases. The junction had 6 bases not matched to a gene; V was cut back by 6 bases and J by 2 bases. The CDR3 has 14 amino acids. Germline CDR1 reads SGHRS; CDR2 reads YFSETQ. The DNA for the CDR3 is TGCGCCAGCATGACAGGGGGAGGCACCTACGAGCAGTACTTC. Residues: CASMTGGGTYEQYF. Variable domain in full (rest from reference TRBV5-1 and TRBJ2-7): KAGVTQTPRYLIKTRGQQVTLSCSPISGHRSVSWYQQTPGQGLQFLFEYFSETQRNKGNFPGRFSGRQFSNSRSEMNVSTLELGDSALYLCASMTGGGTYEQYFGPGTRLTVT.

The chain links TRBV7-9 to TRBJ1-3; D remains ambiguous. Germline assignment: CDR1 SEHNR and CDR2 FQNEAQ (reference sequence). There are 15 residues in the CDR3. V was shortened by 0 bases and J by 0 bases, with 6 bases between the two germline ends. Here the CDR3 DNA reads TGTGCCAGCAGCTTAGCGGTAGTCTCTGGAAACACCATATATTTT. It codes for CASSLAVVSGNTIYF.

The chain links TRBV15 to TRBJ1-2; D remains ambiguous. This CDR3 has 13 residues. V lost 0 bases and J 2 bases, leaving 4 bases between the germline ends. Per the germline V gene, CDR1 is LNHNV and CDR2 is YYDKDF (reference sequence). The CDR3 spells CATSRDINYGYTF. Here the CDR3 DNA reads TGTGCCACCAGCAGAGACATAAACTATGGCTACACCTTC.

The chain combines TRBV7-2 with TRBJ1-3, with TRBD1 matching over 9 bases. Germline CDR1 and CDR2: SGHTA and FQGNSA. This CDR3 is 17 amino acids long. Trimming took 3 bases from V and 0 from J; bases not matched to a gene: 6. The CDR3 DNA sequence: TGTGCCAGCAGCTTCGGACAGGGGCCATTCTCTGGAAACACCATATATTTT. This sequence encodes CASSFGQGPFSGNTIYF.

V and J are TRBV5-5 and TRBJ2-5, with 8 positions matching TRBD1. Germline CDR1 SGHKS, CDR2 YYEKEE (reference sequence). The CDR3 loop spans 17 amino acids. V was pared by 1 base and J by 4 bases, with 12 bases of the junction left unmatched. CDR3 sequence: CASSLTDRERMGETQYF. As DNA, the CDR3 is TGTGCCAGCAGCTTGACGGACAGGGAAAGAATGGGAGAGACCCAGTACTTC. Combining the CDR3 with reference TRBV5-5 and TRBJ2-5 gives the whole variable domain DAGVTQSPTHLIKTRGQQVTLRCSPISGHKSVSWYQQVLGQGPQFIFQYYEKEERGRGNFPDRFSARQFPNYSSELNVNALLLGDSALYLCASSLTDRERMGETQYFGPGTRLLVL.

This clone was counted a few times. This sequence joins TRBV19 and TRBJ2-5; TRBD2 is a possible D gene (7 bases). Trimming left V 5 bases short and J 4 bases short, with 20 bases between. This CDR3 is 16 amino acids long. Germline assignment: CDR1 LNHDA and CDR2 SQIVND (reference sequence). The CDR3 is CASSASLGGGRETQYF. CDR3 nucleotide sequence: TGTGCCAGTAGTGCGAGCCTGGGGGGGGGCCGAGAGACCCAGTACTTC.

The chain recombines TRBV19 with TRBJ1-5; the D gene is possibly TRBD1 (5 bases). Trimming removed 7 bases at V and 2 bases at J, with 18 bases between. The CDR3 contains 16 residues. Germline CDR1 is LNHDA and CDR2 is SQIVND (reference sequence). Here the CDR3 reads CASKGLEGPGNQPQHF. As DNA, the CDR3 is TGTGCCAGTAAGGGGTTAGAGGGGCCGGGCAATCAGCCCCAGCATTTT.

This clone was counted between two and nine times. The rearrangement links TRBV5-5 to TRBJ1-5, with D maybe TRBD1 (5 bases). CDR1 SGHKS and CDR2 YYEKEE come from the germline V gene (reference sequence). This CDR3 has 14 residues. Trimming pared 0 bases from V and 8 bases from J, leaving 12 bases between. DNA for the CDR3: TGTGCCAGCAGCTTGGGGCAGGGTGGCGAGCCCCAGCATTTT. Its translation: CASSLGQGGEPQHF.

V gene TRBV2 combines with J gene TRBJ1-5, with D possibly matching TRBD1 (6 bases). The V end lost 5 bases, the J end lost 2 bases, and 13 bases lay between the germline ends. This CDR3 is built from 15 residues. Germline-derived CDR1 and CDR2 are SNHLY and FYNNEI. The CDR3 loop reads CASSPRTARNQPQHF. The CDR3 DNA is TGTGCCAGCAGTCCCCGGACAGCACGCAATCAGCCCCAGCATTTT.

This clone was recorded only once. The chain joins TRBV10-3 to TRBJ2-1; TRBD2 matches 15 bases. This CDR3 contains 14 residues. CDR1 and CDR2 (germline): ENHRY, SYGVKD. With V trimmed by 10 bases and J by 4 bases, 2 bases remained unmatched. CDR3 sequence reads: CATGLAGGYNEQFF. DNA for the CDR3: TGTGCCACGGGACTAGCGGGGGGTTACAATGAGCAGTTCTTC.

This chain uses TRBV7-2 with TRBJ2-5, with 7 bases that match TRBD1. The CDR3 is made up of 13 amino acids. Germline V gene data show CDR1 as SGHTA and CDR2 as FQGNSA. After removal of 6 bases from V and 2 bases from J, the junction contained 3 bases not matched to a gene. CDR3 amino acids: CASRMTGQETQYF. In DNA, the CDR3 is TGTGCCAGCAGAATGACAGGGCAAGAGACCCAGTACTTC.

This clone has only one observation. The V call is TRBV4-1, the J call TRBJ2-2; TRBD2 matches 8 bases. After removal of 5 bases from V and 6 bases from J, the junction contained 5 bases not matched to a gene. This CDR3 has 14 amino acids. Germline V gives CDR1 MGHRA, CDR2 YSYEKL. The CDR3 loop is CASSSSGGAGELFF. DNA for the CDR3: TGCGCCAGCAGCTCCAGCGGGGGTGCCGGGGAGCTGTTTTTT.

This chain links TRBV14 with TRBJ1-1; TRBD1 might be the D (5 bases). Per the germline V gene, CDR1 is SGHDN and CDR2 is FVKESK. The germline V and J ends were trimmed by 1 base and 7 bases, with 13 bases remaining between them. The CDR3 is 14 amino acids. In nucleotides, the CDR3 is TGTGCCAGCAGCCAAGGCCGAGGGGCCAATGAAGCTTTCTTT. Residues: CASSQGRGANEAFF.

The rearrangement uses TRBV14 and TRBJ2-5; the match to TRBD1 covers 9 bases. Looked up from germline, CDR1 is SGHDN and CDR2 is FVKESK. V dropped 0 bases and J dropped 4; count of bases not matched to a gene: 6. The CDR3 contains 16 residues. As DNA, the CDR3 is TGTGCCAGCAGCCAAGATTACAGGGGGCGCGGAGAGACCCAGTACTTC. Protein: CASSQDYRGRGETQYF.

V usage is TRBV19 and J usage is TRBJ1-5; D gene uncertain. Per the germline V gene, CDR1 is LNHDA and CDR2 is SQIVND (reference sequence). Trimming removed 4 bases from V and 9 bases from J, with 13 bases in between. The CDR3 extends over 13 amino acids. CDR3 in DNA: TGTGCCAGTAGTAGTGCTTGGGATCTGCCCCAGCATTTT. Amino acids: CASSSAWDLPQHF. Using reference TRBV19 and TRBJ1-5 for the parts outside the CDR3, the full variable domain is DGGITQSPKYLFRKEGQNVTLSCEQNLNHDAMYWYRQDPGQGLRLIYYSQIVNDFQKGDIAEGYSVSREKKESFPLTVTSAQKNPTAFYLCASSSAWDLPQHFGDGTRLSIL.

J is TRBJ2-7 and V is TRBV7-9; 9 positions agree with TRBD1. CDR1 is SEHNR, CDR2 FQNEAQ, per germline (reference sequence). Trimming removed 5 bases from V and 3 bases from J; junction bases left unmatched: 5. CDR3 length: 14 amino acids. CDR3 nucleotide sequence: TGTGCCAGCAGCCCACAGGGGGCCGACTACGAGCAGTACTTC. Translated: CASSPQGADYEQYF.

The chain recombines TRBV28 with TRBJ1-6, with 10 positions matching TRBD1. CDR1 is MDHEN, CDR2 SYDVKM, per germline. Trimming at V came to 2 bases and at J to 5 bases, leaving 0 bases not matched to a gene. The CDR3 sequence is 15 residues long. The CDR3 bases are TGTGCCAGCAGTTTAGGGACAGGGGATAATTCACCCCTCCACTTT. This sequence encodes CASSLGTGDNSPLHF.